This is a list of T cell receptor beta chains from one sample in a study of PD-1 blockade in classical Hodgkin lymphoma. TCRdb's copy holds only in-frame clones and misses some; the assay was immunoSEQ multiplex PCR. The repertoire holds more than 35,000 clones, with around 80% as singletons. The sequencing here drew on peripheral blood mononuclear cells (PBMCs), taken before the second cycle of nivolumab. These receptors were taken from a human donor with classical Hodgkin lymphoma. Both conserved end residues are part of each CDR3. D genes are given only for firm matches. Clone size is shown for a subset of rows, as once, few, many or a class of expanded clone.

v_call: TRBV5-4
j_call: TRBJ2-3
d_call: TRBD2
clone_size: .
cdr3_nt: TGTGCCAGCAGCTTGGGACTAGCGGGGGGGGCAGATACGCAGTATTTT
cdr3_aa: CASSLGLAGGADTQYF

v_call: TRBV7-9
j_call: TRBJ2-7
d_call: TRBD1
clone_size: .
cdr3_nt: TGTGCCAGTAAGACAGGGAGCTCCTACGAGCAGTACTTC
cdr3_aa: CASKTGSSYEQYF

v_call: TRBV10-3
j_call: TRBJ2-7
d_call: .
clone_size: .
cdr3_nt: TGTGCCATCGGCGGGGGCGACGAGCAGTACTTC
cdr3_aa: CAIGGGDEQYF

v_call: TRBV9
j_call: TRBJ1-1
d_call: .
clone_size: .
cdr3_nt: TGTGCCAGCAGCCCCCCACCGACAGCGAACACTGAAGCTTTCTTT
cdr3_aa: CASSPPPTANTEAFF

v_call: TRBV6-6
j_call: TRBJ1-2
d_call: .
clone_size: once
cdr3_nt: TGTGCCAGCAGCCCCGACAGAAGCTATGGCTACACCTTC
cdr3_aa: CASSPDRSYGYTF

v_call: TRBV7-2
j_call: TRBJ2-7
d_call: TRBD1
clone_size: .
cdr3_nt: TGTGCCAGCAGCTTAACAGGGGCCAGGGGAGCCTACGAGCAGTACTTC
cdr3_aa: CASSLTGARGAYEQYF

v_call: TRBV15
j_call: TRBJ1-5
d_call: .
clone_size: .
cdr3_nt: TGTGCCACCAGCAGAGATTCGGCGAATCAGCCCCAGCATTTT
cdr3_aa: CATSRDSANQPQHF

v_call: TRBV19
j_call: TRBJ2-7
d_call: .
clone_size: .
cdr3_nt: TGTGCCAGTAGTATGGGTCAGGATTCCTACGAGCAGTACTTC
cdr3_aa: CASSMGQDSYEQYF

v_call: TRBV5-6
j_call: TRBJ2-7
d_call: .
clone_size: .
cdr3_nt: TGTGCCAGCAGCTCAAGCTCCTACGAGCAGTACTTC
cdr3_aa: CASSSSSYEQYF

v_call: TRBV29-1
j_call: TRBJ1-2
d_call: TRBD1
clone_size: .
cdr3_nt: TGCAGCGTTGAAGGGACAGGGGGTGTCTACCGGGGCTACACCTTC
cdr3_aa: CSVEGTGGVYRGYTF

v_call: TRBV7-9
j_call: TRBJ1-6
d_call: .
clone_size: .
cdr3_nt: TGTGCCAGCAGCTTATCGTCGGGGGGTGGTTCACCCCTCCACTTT
cdr3_aa: CASSLSSGGGSPLHF

v_call: TRBV27
j_call: TRBJ1-2
d_call: .
clone_size: .
cdr3_nt: TGTGCCAGCAGTTTAAGGGGGACAAAGGATGGCTACACGTTC
cdr3_aa: CASSLRGTKDGYTF

v_call: TRBV10-1
j_call: TRBJ2-7
d_call: TRBD1
clone_size: few
cdr3_nt: TGCGCCAGCAGTGAGAAGGTGACAGGGTTGGTTTGGGAGCAGTACTTC
cdr3_aa: CASSEKVTGLVWEQYF

v_call: TRBV18
j_call: TRBJ1-4
d_call: .
clone_size: .
cdr3_nt: TGTGCCAGCTCACCGAACTCTAACAGGGCGGGTGAAAAACTGTTTTTT
cdr3_aa: CASSPNSNRAGEKLFF

v_call: TRBV5-6
j_call: TRBJ2-1
d_call: .
clone_size: .
cdr3_nt: TGTGCCAGCAGCTTGGGGGGCACGGTGGCCTACAATGAGCAGTTCTTC
cdr3_aa: CASSLGGTVAYNEQFF

v_call: TRBV7-6
j_call: TRBJ2-2
d_call: .
clone_size: .
cdr3_nt: TGTGCCAGCAGTCTTTCCGCGTGGGGGATCGGGGAGCTGTTTTTT
cdr3_aa: CASSLSAWGIGELFF

v_call: TRBV9
j_call: TRBJ2-3
d_call: .
clone_size: .
cdr3_nt: TGTGCCAGCAGCGTAGGAAGGAGCTCTAGCACAGATACGCAGTATTTT
cdr3_aa: CASSVGRSSSTDTQYF

v_call: TRBV7-2
j_call: TRBJ1-1
d_call: .
clone_size: .
cdr3_nt: TGTGCCAGCAGCTTAGATCCGGGGCGGAACACTGAAGCTTTCTTT
cdr3_aa: CASSLDPGRNTEAFF

v_call: TRBV20-1
j_call: TRBJ1-2
d_call: .
clone_size: .
cdr3_nt: TGCAGTGCTAGACAGGAATATGGCTACACCTTC
cdr3_aa: CSARQEYGYTF

v_call: TRBV19
j_call: TRBJ2-1
d_call: .
clone_size: .
cdr3_nt: TGTGCCAGTAGTGACCGGGGCGACGGAGTACCCCTCAATGAGCAGTTCTTC
cdr3_aa: CASSDRGDGVPLNEQFF

v_call: TRBV7-9
j_call: TRBJ1-4
d_call: .
clone_size: .
cdr3_nt: TGTGCCAGCAGCTTAGACCGACAGGTTTTCCCGACTAATGAAAAACTGTTTTTT
cdr3_aa: CASSLDRQVFPTNEKLFF

v_call: TRBV7-8
j_call: TRBJ2-3
d_call: .
clone_size: .
cdr3_nt: TGTGCCAGCAGCCCCCCATCTGATACGCAGTATTTT
cdr3_aa: CASSPPSDTQYF

v_call: TRBV19
j_call: TRBJ1-2
d_call: TRBD1
clone_size: .
cdr3_nt: TGTGCCAGTAGGCCCTGGACAGGGATGGACTATGGCTACACCTTC
cdr3_aa: CASRPWTGMDYGYTF

v_call: TRBV9
j_call: TRBJ2-5
d_call: TRBD2
clone_size: .
cdr3_nt: TGTGCCAGCAGCGGCGGGAGGCGGTTGGGGGCCCAAGAGACCCAGTACTTC
cdr3_aa: CASSGGRRLGAQETQYF

v_call: TRBV7-2
j_call: TRBJ1-3
d_call: .
clone_size: few
cdr3_nt: TGTGCCAGCAGCTTCGCCTCCCCTGGGAGGGGAAACACCATATATTTT
cdr3_aa: CASSFASPGRGNTIYF

v_call: TRBV19
j_call: TRBJ2-2
d_call: TRBD1
clone_size: .
cdr3_nt: TGTGCCAGTAGAAAGGGTGAGGGACAGGGTGCAGCCGGGGAGCTGTTTTTT
cdr3_aa: CASRKGEGQGAAGELFF

v_call: TRBV19
j_call: TRBJ1-1
d_call: .
clone_size: .
cdr3_nt: TGTGCCAGTAGTCTACTACAGAACACTGAAGCTTTCTTT
cdr3_aa: CASSLLQNTEAFF

v_call: TRBV7-3
j_call: TRBJ1-2
d_call: .
clone_size: .
cdr3_nt: TGTGCCAGCAGCACCGGGGGCGGGGATGGCTACACCTTC
cdr3_aa: CASSTGGGDGYTF

v_call: TRBV4-1
j_call: TRBJ2-3
d_call: .
clone_size: .
cdr3_nt: TGCGCCAGCAGCCAAGTGGGAAACACAGATACGCAGTATTTT
cdr3_aa: CASSQVGNTDTQYF

v_call: TRBV6-6
j_call: TRBJ1-2
d_call: TRBD1
clone_size: few
cdr3_nt: TGTGCCAGCAGTTCCTCCGGGACAGGGGCGAACTATGGCTACACCTTC
cdr3_aa: CASSSSGTGANYGYTF

v_call: TRBV6-5
j_call: TRBJ1-1
d_call: TRBD1
clone_size: .
cdr3_nt: TGTGCCAGCACCCCGGACTCAACAGGGGCTGAAGCTTTCTTT
cdr3_aa: CASTPDSTGAEAFF

v_call: TRBV11-2
j_call: TRBJ2-3
d_call: .
clone_size: .
cdr3_nt: TGTGCCAGCAGCTCCCACCGGGACCCTCAGGGAGATACGCAGTATTTT
cdr3_aa: CASSSHRDPQGDTQYF

v_call: TRBV5-1
j_call: TRBJ2-5
d_call: .
clone_size: .
cdr3_nt: TGCGCCAGCAACATTCAGGGGTCGGAGACCCAGTACTTC
cdr3_aa: CASNIQGSETQYF

v_call: TRBV11-2
j_call: TRBJ1-1
d_call: .
clone_size: .
cdr3_nt: TGTGCCAGCAGCTTCCGAGGTGGGACTGAAGCTTTCTTT
cdr3_aa: CASSFRGGTEAFF

v_call: TRBV6-1
j_call: TRBJ1-2
d_call: .
clone_size: .
cdr3_nt: TGTGCCAGCAGCCACTATAAGATCGGCTACACCTTC
cdr3_aa: CASSHYKIGYTF

v_call: TRBV27
j_call: TRBJ2-1
d_call: TRBD2
clone_size: .
cdr3_nt: TGTGCCAGCAGTTTATGGGTAGCGGGGGCCTACAATGAGCAGTTCTTC
cdr3_aa: CASSLWVAGAYNEQFF

v_call: TRBV14
j_call: TRBJ2-5
d_call: .
clone_size: .
cdr3_nt: TGTGCCAGCAGCCGATGGTCGGGGACCCAGTACTTC
cdr3_aa: CASSRWSGTQYF

v_call: TRBV2
j_call: TRBJ2-3
d_call: .
clone_size: .
cdr3_nt: TGTGCCACAAGGGACACAGATACGCAGTATTTT
cdr3_aa: CATRDTDTQYF

v_call: TRBV18
j_call: TRBJ2-7
d_call: TRBD2
clone_size: .
cdr3_nt: TGTGCCAGCTCACCACCGGCTTTAGCGGGGGTTACCTACGAGCAGTACTTC
cdr3_aa: CASSPPALAGVTYEQYF

v_call: TRBV11-2
j_call: TRBJ2-2
d_call: TRBD1
clone_size: .
cdr3_nt: TGTGCCAGCAGCCTAGAGCTAGATACAGGGGGTCTGTTTTTT
cdr3_aa: CASSLELDTGGLFF

v_call: TRBV5-4
j_call: TRBJ2-7
d_call: .
clone_size: .
cdr3_nt: TGTGCCAGCAGCTTGAACCCTAAAGCCCCCTACGAGCAGTACTTC
cdr3_aa: CASSLNPKAPYEQYF